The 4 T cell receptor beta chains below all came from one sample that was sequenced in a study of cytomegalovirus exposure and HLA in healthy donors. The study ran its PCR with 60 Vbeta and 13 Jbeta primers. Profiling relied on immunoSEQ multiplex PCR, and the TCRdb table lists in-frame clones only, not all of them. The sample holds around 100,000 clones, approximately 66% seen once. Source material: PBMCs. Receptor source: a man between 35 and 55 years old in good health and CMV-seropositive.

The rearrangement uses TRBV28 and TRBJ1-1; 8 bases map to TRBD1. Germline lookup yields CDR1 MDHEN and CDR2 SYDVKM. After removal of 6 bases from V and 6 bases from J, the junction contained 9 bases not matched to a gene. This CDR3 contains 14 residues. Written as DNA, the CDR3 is TGTGCCAGCAGCCTCAGGGGGCGTAGGTCTGAAGCTTTCTTT. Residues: CASSLRGRRSEAFF.

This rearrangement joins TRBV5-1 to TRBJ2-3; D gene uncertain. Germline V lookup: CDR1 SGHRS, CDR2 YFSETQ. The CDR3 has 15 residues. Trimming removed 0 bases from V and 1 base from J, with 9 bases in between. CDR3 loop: CASSLEDRGTDTQYF. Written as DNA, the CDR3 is TGCGCCAGCAGCTTGGAGGATCGGGGCACAGATACGCAGTATTTT.

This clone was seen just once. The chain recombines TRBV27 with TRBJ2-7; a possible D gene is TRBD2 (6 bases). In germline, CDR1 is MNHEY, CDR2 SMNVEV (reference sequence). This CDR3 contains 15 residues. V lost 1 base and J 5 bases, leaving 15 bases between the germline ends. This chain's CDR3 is CASSLYLGGRNEQYF. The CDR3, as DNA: TGTGCCAGCAGTTTATATCTGGGGGGTCGAAACGAGCAGTACTTC.

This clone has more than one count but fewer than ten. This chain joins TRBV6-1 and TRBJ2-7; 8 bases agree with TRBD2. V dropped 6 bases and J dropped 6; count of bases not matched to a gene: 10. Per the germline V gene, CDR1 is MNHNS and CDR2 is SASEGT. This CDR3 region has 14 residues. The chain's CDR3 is CASSQGLVGGEQYF. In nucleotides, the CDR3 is TGTGCCAGCAGCCAGGGACTAGTGGGGGGCGAGCAGTACTTC.